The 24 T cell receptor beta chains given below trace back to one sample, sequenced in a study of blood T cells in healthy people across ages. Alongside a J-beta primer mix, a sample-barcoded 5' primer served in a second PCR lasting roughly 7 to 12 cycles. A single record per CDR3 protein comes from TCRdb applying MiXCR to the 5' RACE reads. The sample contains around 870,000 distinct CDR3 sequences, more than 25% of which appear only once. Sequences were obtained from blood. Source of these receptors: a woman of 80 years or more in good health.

CDR3 DNA sequence: TGTGCCAGCAGCCCCCGGGACAGTGCCACAGATACGCAGTATTTT. This encodes CASSPRDSATDTQYF. The V and J genes are TRBV7-2 and TRBJ2-3; 7 bases map to TRBD1. This CDR3 region has 15 residues. Germline trimming cut 5 bases from V and 2 bases from J; bases unmatched to any gene: 7. The V gene's germline CDR1 is SGHTA and CDR2 FQGNSA.

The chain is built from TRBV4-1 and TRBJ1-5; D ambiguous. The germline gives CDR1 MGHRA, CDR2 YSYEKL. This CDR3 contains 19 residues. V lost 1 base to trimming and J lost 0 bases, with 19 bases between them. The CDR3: CASSQVGITGIYSNQPQHF. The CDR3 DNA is TGCGCCAGCAGCCAAGTGGGAATAACGGGGATATATAGCAATCAGCCCCAGCATTTT.

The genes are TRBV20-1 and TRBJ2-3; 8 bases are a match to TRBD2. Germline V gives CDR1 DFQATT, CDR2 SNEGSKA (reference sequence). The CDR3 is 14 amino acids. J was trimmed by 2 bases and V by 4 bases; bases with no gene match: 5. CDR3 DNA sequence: TGCAGTGCTAACCGGGGGGGGTCCACAGATACGCAGTATTTT. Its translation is CSANRGGSTDTQYF.

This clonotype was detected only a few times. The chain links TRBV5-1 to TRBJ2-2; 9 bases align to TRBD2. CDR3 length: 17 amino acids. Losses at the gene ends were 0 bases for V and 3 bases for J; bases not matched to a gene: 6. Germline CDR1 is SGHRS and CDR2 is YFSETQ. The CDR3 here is CASSLALAGADTGELFF. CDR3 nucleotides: TGCGCCAGCAGCTTGGCCTTAGCGGGGGCGGACACCGGGGAGCTGTTTTTT.

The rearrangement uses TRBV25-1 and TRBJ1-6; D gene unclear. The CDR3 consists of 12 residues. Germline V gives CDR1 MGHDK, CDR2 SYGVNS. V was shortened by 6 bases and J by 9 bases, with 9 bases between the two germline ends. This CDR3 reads CASRSIGSPLHF. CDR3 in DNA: TGTGCCAGCAGGAGTATAGGTTCACCCCTCCACTTT.

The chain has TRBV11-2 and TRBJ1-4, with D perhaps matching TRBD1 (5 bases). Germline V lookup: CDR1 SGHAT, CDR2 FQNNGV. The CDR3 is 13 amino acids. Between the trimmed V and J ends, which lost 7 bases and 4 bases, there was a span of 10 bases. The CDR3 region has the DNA TGTGCCAGCAAAAAGGGGCTTAATGAAAAACTGTTTTTT. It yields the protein CASKKGLNEKLFF.

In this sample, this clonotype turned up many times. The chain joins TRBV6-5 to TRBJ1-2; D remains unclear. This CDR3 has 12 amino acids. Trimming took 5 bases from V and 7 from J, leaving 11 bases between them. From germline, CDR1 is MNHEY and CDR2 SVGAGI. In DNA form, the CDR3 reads TGTGCCAGCAGTGCCGGCGTCGGTGGCTACACCTTC. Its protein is CASSAGVGGYTF.

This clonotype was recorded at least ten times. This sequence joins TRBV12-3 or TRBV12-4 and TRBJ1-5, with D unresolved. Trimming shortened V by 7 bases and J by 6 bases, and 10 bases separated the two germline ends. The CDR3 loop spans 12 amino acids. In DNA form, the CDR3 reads TGTGCCAGCAATTTTTATCGTCAGCCCCAGCATTTT. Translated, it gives CASNFYRQPQHF.

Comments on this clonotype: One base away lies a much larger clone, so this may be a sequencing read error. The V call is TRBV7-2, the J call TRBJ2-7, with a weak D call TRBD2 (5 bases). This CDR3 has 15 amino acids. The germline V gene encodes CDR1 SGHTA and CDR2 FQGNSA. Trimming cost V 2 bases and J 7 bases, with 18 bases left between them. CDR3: CASSLSPARANEQYF. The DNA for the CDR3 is TGTGCCAGCAGCTTATCCCCCGCGAGGGCCAATGAGCAGTACTTC. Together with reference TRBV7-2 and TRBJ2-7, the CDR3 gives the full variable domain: GAGVSQSPSNKVTEKGKDVELRCDPISGHTALYWYRQSLGQGLEFLIYFQGNSAPDKSGLPSDRFSAERTGGSVSTLTIQRTQQEDSAVYLCASSLSPARANEQYFGPGTRLTVT.

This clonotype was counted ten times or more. The CDR3 region has the DNA TGTGCCAGCAGCTGGGGGACAGGGGCACAAGAGACCCAGTACTTC. Its protein product is CASSWGTGAQETQYF. The chain carries TRBV7-9 and TRBJ2-5; 10 bases match TRBD1. Germline assignment: CDR1 SEHNR and CDR2 FQNEAQ (reference sequence). This CDR3 region has 15 residues. J lost 2 bases, V lost 4 bases, and 4 bases had no gene match.

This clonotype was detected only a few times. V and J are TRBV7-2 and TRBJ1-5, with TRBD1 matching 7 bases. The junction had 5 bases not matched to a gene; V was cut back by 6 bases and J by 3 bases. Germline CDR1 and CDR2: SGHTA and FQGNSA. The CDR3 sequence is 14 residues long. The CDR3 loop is CASSRGQYNQPQHF. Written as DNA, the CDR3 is TGTGCCAGCAGTAGGGGACAGTACAATCAGCCCCAGCATTTT.

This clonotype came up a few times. The CDR3 DNA reads TGTGCCAGCAGTTATAGGGCCCAGGATTATTCCTACGAGCAGTACTTC. Protein product: CASSYRAQDYSYEQYF. The chain joins TRBV6-2 or TRBV6-3 to TRBJ2-7; no definite D call. Trimming removed 3 bases from V and 1 base from J, with 16 bases in between. CDR1 is MNHEY and CDR2 is SVGEGT in the germline V gene. This CDR3 comprises 16 residues.

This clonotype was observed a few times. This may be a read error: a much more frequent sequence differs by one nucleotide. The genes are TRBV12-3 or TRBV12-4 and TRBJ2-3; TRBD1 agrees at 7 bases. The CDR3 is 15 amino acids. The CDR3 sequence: CASTTATGSTDAQYF. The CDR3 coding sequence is TGTGCCAGCACTACTGCGACAGGGAGCACAGATGCGCAGTATTTT.

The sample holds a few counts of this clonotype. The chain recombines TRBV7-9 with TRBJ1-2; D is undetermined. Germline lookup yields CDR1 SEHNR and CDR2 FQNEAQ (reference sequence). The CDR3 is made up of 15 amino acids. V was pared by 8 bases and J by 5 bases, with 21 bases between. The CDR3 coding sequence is TGTGCCAGCGTTCGGAGGGAGGGTGAGAATTATGGCTACACCTTC. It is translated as CASVRREGENYGYTF.

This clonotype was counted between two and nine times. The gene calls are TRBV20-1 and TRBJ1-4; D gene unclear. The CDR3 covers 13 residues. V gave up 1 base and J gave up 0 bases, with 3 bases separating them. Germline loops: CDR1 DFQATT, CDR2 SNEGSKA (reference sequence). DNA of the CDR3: TGCAGTGCTAGAGTTACAACTAATGAAAAACTGTTTTTT. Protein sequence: CSARVTTNEKLFF.

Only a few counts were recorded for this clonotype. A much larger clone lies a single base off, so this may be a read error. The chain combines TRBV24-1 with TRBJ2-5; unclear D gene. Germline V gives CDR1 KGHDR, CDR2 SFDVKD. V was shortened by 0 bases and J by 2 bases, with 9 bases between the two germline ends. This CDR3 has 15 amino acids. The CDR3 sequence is CATSDLKTRQETQYF. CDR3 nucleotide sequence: TGTGCCACCAGTGATTTGAAGACAAGGCAAGAGACCCAGTACTTC.

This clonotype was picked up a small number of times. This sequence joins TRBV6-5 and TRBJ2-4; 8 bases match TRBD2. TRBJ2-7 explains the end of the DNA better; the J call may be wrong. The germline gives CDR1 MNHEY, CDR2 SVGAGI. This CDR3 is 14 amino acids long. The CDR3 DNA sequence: TGTGCCAGCAGTTACGGCGGGGGGACCTACGAGCAGTACTTC. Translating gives CASSYGGGTYEQYF.

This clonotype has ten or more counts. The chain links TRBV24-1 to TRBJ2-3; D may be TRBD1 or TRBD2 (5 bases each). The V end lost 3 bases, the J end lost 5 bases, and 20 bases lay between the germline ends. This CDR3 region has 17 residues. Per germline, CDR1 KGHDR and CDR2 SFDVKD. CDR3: CATSDRVGTLTGDTQYF. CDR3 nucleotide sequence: TGTGCCACCAGTGATCGCGTAGGGACCCTTACGGGAGATACGCAGTATTTT.

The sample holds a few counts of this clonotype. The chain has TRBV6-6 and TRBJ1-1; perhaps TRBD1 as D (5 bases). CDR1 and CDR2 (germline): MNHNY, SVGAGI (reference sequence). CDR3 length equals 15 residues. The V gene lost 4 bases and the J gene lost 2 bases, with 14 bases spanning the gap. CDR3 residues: CASSSPETANTEAFF. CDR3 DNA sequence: TGTGCCAGCAGTTCCCCCGAGACAGCAAACACTGAAGCTTTCTTT.

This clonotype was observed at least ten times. CDR3 loop: CASSLEGQGLNEQFF. The CDR3 nucleotides are TGTGCCAGCAGCTTAGAGGGACAGGGGCTCAATGAGCAGTTCTTC. The rearrangement uses TRBV7-2 and TRBJ2-1, with 10 positions matching TRBD1. Germline V lookup: CDR1 SGHTA, CDR2 FQGNSA. The CDR3 has 15 residues. The trim removed 1 base at V and 6 bases at J, leaving 3 bases unmatched.

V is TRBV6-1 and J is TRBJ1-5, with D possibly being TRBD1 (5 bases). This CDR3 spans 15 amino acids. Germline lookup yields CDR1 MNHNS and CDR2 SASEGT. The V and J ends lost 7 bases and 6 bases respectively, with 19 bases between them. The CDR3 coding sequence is TGTGCCAGCATTTTGAGGGGCAGGGTGGGTCAGCCCCAGCATTTT. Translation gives CASILRGRVGQPQHF.

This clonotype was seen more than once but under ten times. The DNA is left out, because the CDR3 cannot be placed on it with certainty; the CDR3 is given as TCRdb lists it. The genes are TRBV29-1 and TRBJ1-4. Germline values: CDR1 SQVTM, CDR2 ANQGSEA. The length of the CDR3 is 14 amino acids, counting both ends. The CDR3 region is CSVGAGASNEKRFF.

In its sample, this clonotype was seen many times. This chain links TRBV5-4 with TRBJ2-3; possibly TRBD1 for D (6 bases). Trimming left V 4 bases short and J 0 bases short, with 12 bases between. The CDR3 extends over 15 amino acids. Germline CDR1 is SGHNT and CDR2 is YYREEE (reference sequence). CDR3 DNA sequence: TGTGCCAGCAGCGTACAGGGACCAAGCACAGATACGCAGTATTTT. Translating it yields CASSVQGPSTDTQYF. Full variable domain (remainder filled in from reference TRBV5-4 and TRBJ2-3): ETGVTQSPTHLIKTRGQQVTLRCSSQSGHNTVSWYQQALGQGPQFIFQYYREEENGRGNFPPRFSGLQFPNYSSELNVNALELDDSALYLCASSVQGPSTDTQYFGPGTRLTVL.

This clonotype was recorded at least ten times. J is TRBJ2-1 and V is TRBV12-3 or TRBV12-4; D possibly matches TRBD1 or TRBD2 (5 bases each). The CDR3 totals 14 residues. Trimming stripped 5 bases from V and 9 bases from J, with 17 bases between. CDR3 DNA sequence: TGTGCCAGCAGTACTGCACAGATGGGGGTTGAGCAGTTCTTC. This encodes CASSTAQMGVEQFF.